These 10 T cell receptor beta chains originate from one sample sequenced in a study of blood T cell repertoires in COVID-19. TCRdb's copy holds only in-frame clones and misses some; the assay was immunoSEQ multiplex PCR. The table includes under 200,000 clones, approximately 89% detected once. The sample consisted of PBMCs or T cells enriched from blood (not recorded which). All receptors derive from a woman aged 18-30 years who had recovered from COVID-19.

The V and J genes are TRBV6-5 and TRBJ2-1, with 9 bases identical to TRBD2. The CDR3 runs 14 residues. The V and J ends lost 4 bases and 5 bases, in that order; junction bases with no gene match: 3. Germline CDR1 MNHEY, CDR2 SVGAGI. The chain's CDR3 is CASSWTSAHNEQFF. The CDR3 DNA reads as TGTGCCAGCAGTTGGACTAGCGCTCACAATGAGCAGTTCTTC.

The chain combines TRBV6-4 with TRBJ2-2; no firm D call. CDR3 length: 13 residues. Trimming shortened V by 6 bases and J by 3 bases, and 8 bases separated the two germline ends. Looked up from germline, CDR1 is MRHNA and CDR2 is SNTAGT. CDR3: CASSDRDTGELFF. CDR3 DNA sequence: TGTGCCAGCAGCGACCGGGACACCGGGGAGCTGTTTTTT.

The chain has TRBV11-2 and TRBJ1-1; D not resolved. CDR3 length equals 14 residues. The germline gives CDR1 SGHAT, CDR2 FQNNGV. The V and J ends lost 0 bases and 8 bases respectively, with 13 bases between them. CDR3 region: CASSLEGAHGEAFF. CDR3 nucleotide sequence: TGTGCCAGCAGCTTAGAGGGAGCGCACGGAGAAGCTTTCTTT.

The J gene is TRBJ2-7, the V gene TRBV3-1 (or the pseudogene TRBV3-2); TRBD1 matches 8 bases. The CDR3 length is 16 residues. V was pared by 4 bases and J by 1 base, with 9 bases of the junction left unmatched. Germline CDR1 is LGHDT and CDR2 is YNNKEL (reference sequence). The CDR3 nucleotides read TGTGCCAGCAGCCCCCTTTTTCAGGGGGCGTCCTACGAGCAGTACTTC. Translating gives CASSPLFQGASYEQYF.

The rearrangement joins TRBV3-1 (or the pseudogene TRBV3-2) to TRBJ2-3, with 10 bases matching TRBD2. Trimming cost V 3 bases and J 9 bases; bases outside gene matches: 3. Germline V gives CDR1 LGHDT, CDR2 YNNKEL (reference sequence). The CDR3 has 13 residues. This CDR3 reads CASSQIAGGTQYF. The CDR3 nucleotides are TGTGCCAGCAGCCAGATAGCGGGAGGAACGCAGTATTTT.

The chain has TRBV27 and TRBJ2-7; 9 bases match TRBD2. Germline loops: CDR1 MNHEY, CDR2 SMNVEV (reference sequence). Trimming removed 5 bases from V and 2 bases from J; junction bases left unmatched: 4. The CDR3 sequence is 14 residues long. The CDR3 DNA reads as TGTGCCAGCAGTATTAGCGGGGGCCCCTACGAGCAGTACTTC. Translated, it gives CASSISGGPYEQYF.

The V call is TRBV27, the J call TRBJ2-1, with D possibly matching TRBD2 (6 bases). Germline CDR1 is MNHEY and CDR2 is SMNVEV (reference sequence). This CDR3 is built from 12 residues. The germline V and J ends were trimmed by 8 bases and 10 bases, with 15 bases remaining between them. The DNA for the CDR3 is TGTGCCAGCTCCCCCGTGGGGAGGGAGCAGTTCTTC. Translating it yields CASSPVGREQFF.

This chain's CDR3 is CASSEQGQQPLNTEAFF. CDR3 nucleotide sequence: TGTGCCAGCAGTGAACAGGGACAGCAACCTTTGAACACTGAAGCTTTCTTT. The V gene is TRBV2, the J gene TRBJ1-1, with 7 bases aligning to TRBD1. Germline V gene sequence: CDR1 SNHLY, CDR2 FYNNEI. The CDR3 covers 17 residues. Germline trimming cut 2 bases from V and 0 bases from J; bases unmatched to any gene: 9.

The rearrangement joins TRBV29-1 to TRBJ1-1; tentative D call: TRBD1 (6 bases). V was pared by 4 bases and J by 2 bases, with 11 bases between. Per germline, CDR1 SQVTM and CDR2 ANQGSEA. CDR3 size: 13 residues. In DNA form, the CDR3 reads TGCAGCGTTGGTATCAGGGGAAACACTGAAGCTTTCTTT. It specifies CSVGIRGNTEAFF.

The chain joins TRBV9 to TRBJ2-3; D not resolved. The length of the CDR3 is 14 residues. Germline V lookup: CDR1 SGDLS, CDR2 YYNGEE. V lost 0 bases and J lost 2, with 7 bases in between. The DNA of the CDR3 is TGTGCCAGCAGCGTAGGGGCCGTCACAGATACGCAGTATTTT. Protein product: CASSVGAVTDTQYF.